This TCR beta chain was found in a study of shared clonotypes between healthy human individuals. There are 12 residues in the CDR3. The germline gives CDR1 SSHAT, CDR2 FNYEAQ (reference sequence). The V end lost 5 bases, the J end lost 5 bases, and 7 bases lay between the germline ends. CD8 cells regarded as naive lacked CD45RO, were positively chosen for CCR7, and omitted terminally differentiated effector memory CD45RA+ cells. All participating donors were Caucasian adults from Nashville, Tennessee. Some clones are missing from TCRdb's copy, which holds only in-frame ones; the method was immunoSEQ multiplex PCR. The sample yields about 2.1 million clones, approximately 94% seen once.

The clonotype originates from a man younger than 35 in good health. Some clones in this sample may be carry-over from other donors' samples. J is TRBJ2-1 and V is TRBV7-7; D remains unclear. Sequences were obtained from naive CD8+ T cells from PBMCs. CDR3 DNA sequence: TGTGCCAGCAGCGGCGAAAACAATGAGCAGTTCTTC. Its translation: CASSGENNEQFF.